The 28 T cell receptor beta chains listed next were all sequenced from one sample in a study of blood T cell repertoires in COVID-19. Assay: immunoSEQ multiplex PCR; the TCRdb copy retains only in-frame clones and omits some. The sample lists approximately 280,000 clones, less than 85% occurring once. The sample taken for sequencing was PBMCs or T cells enriched from blood (not recorded which). Source of these receptors: a woman aged 50 to 60 who had recovered from COVID-19.

The chain is built from TRBV28 and TRBJ1-3; D gene unclear. The CDR3 runs to 18 residues. Germline V gives CDR1 MDHEN, CDR2 SYDVKM. Between the trimmed V and J ends, which lost 4 bases and 4 bases, there was a span of 23 bases. The CDR3 DNA sequence: TGTGCCAGCAGTTCCCCAGGTCGTCGAGGGCGCGGGGGAAACACCATATATTTT. The encoded protein is CASSSPGRRGRGGNTIYF.

This chain links TRBV28 with TRBJ1-2; D is unresolved. Trimming took 6 bases from V and 0 from J, leaving 14 bases between them. Germline V gene lookup returns CDR1 MDHEN and CDR2 SYDVKM. CDR3 length equals 15 residues. The CDR3 region is CASSRADIPNYGYTF. CDR3 nucleotide sequence: TGTGCCAGCAGCCGAGCTGACATCCCTAACTATGGCTACACCTTC.

This chain connects TRBV5-1 to TRBJ2-5; TRBD1 aligns across 8 bases. The germline CDR1 and CDR2 sequences are SGHRS and YFSETQ. Losses at the gene ends were 4 bases for V and 5 bases for J; bases not matched to a gene: 13. CDR3 length: 16 residues. The CDR3 region has the DNA TGCGCCAGCAGCCTGACCCCAGGGGGCGCGGGGGAGACCCAGTACTTC. It specifies CASSLTPGGAGETQYF.

The count of this clone is one. The chain employs TRBV18 and TRBJ2-2; 8 bases map to TRBD1. CDR3 size: 17 residues. The V gene end was trimmed by 2 bases and the J gene end by 5 bases; junction bases not matched to a gene: 10. Germline lookup yields CDR1 KGHSH and CDR2 LQKENI. Here the CDR3 reads CASSPSRGRDVTGELFF. The CDR3 bases are TGTGCCAGCTCACCATCCAGGGGGCGCGATGTGACCGGGGAGCTGTTTTTT. Combining the CDR3 with reference TRBV18 and TRBJ2-2 gives the whole variable domain NAGVMQNPRHLVRRRGQEARLRCSPMKGHSHVYWYRQLPEEGLKFMVYLQKENIIDESGMPKERFSAEFPKEGPSILRIQQVVRGDSAAYFCASSPSRGRDVTGELFFGEGSRLTVL.

This chain links TRBV7-9 with TRBJ1-1, with D hard to call. V lost 2 bases, J lost 10 bases, and 17 bases lay in between. There are 14 residues in the CDR3. Per germline, CDR1 SEHNR and CDR2 FQNEAQ (reference sequence). The CDR3 bases are TGTGCCAGCAGCTTACCGGGAAGAGAGTCTGCAGCTTTCTTT. Translated: CASSLPGRESAAFF.

This chain links TRBV9 with TRBJ2-2, with D perhaps matching TRBD2 (5 bases). Trimming shortened V by 4 bases and J by 5 bases, and 15 bases separated the two germline ends. Germline V gene data show CDR1 as SGDLS and CDR2 as YYNGEE. The CDR3 has 15 residues. Written as DNA, the CDR3 is TGTGCCAGCAGCTTCAGAGCCGGGAAAACCGGGGAGCTGTTTTTT. Translation gives CASSFRAGKTGELFF.

The rearrangement joins TRBV10-3 to TRBJ1-3; D is undetermined. From germline, CDR1 is ENHRY and CDR2 SYGVKD. This CDR3 region has 14 residues. The V end was cut by 8 bases, the J end by 0 bases, with 11 bases between. CDR3 bases: TGTGCCATCGCGGCCGGCCACTCTGGAAACACCATATATTTT. It specifies CAIAAGHSGNTIYF.

The chain carries TRBV30 and TRBJ2-7, with D hard to call. Germline V gives CDR1 GTSNPN, CDR2 SVGIG (reference sequence). V shed 0 bases and J shed 6 bases, with 12 bases lying between them. The CDR3 has 13 residues. CDR3 DNA sequence: TGTGCCTGGAGTGTACGAGAGTTTTCCGAGCAGTACTTC. Its protein is CAWSVREFSEQYF.

This clone has only a few counts. The chain carries TRBV5-1 and TRBJ1-6; TRBD1 matches at 7 bases. The J segment lost 6 bases and the V segment lost 4 bases, leaving 7 bases of the junction unmatched. This CDR3 has 15 residues. The germline CDR1 and CDR2 sequences are SGHRS and YFSETQ. CDR3 DNA: TGCGCCAGCAGCATAGGGACAGATAGTAATTCACCCCTCCACTTT. Amino acid sequence: CASSIGTDSNSPLHF.

This clone showed up just once. V is TRBV28 and J is TRBJ2-1, with 12 bases lining up with TRBD1. The V gene's germline CDR1 is MDHEN and CDR2 SYDVKM. This CDR3 has 15 residues. V dropped 1 base and J dropped 8; count of bases not matched to a gene: 3. The chain's CDR3 is CASSLSGQGAYEQFF. The DNA for the CDR3 is TGTGCCAGCAGTTTATCGGGACAGGGGGCGTATGAGCAGTTCTTC.

The chain couples TRBV3-1 (or the pseudogene TRBV3-2) to TRBJ1-6; 9 bases map to TRBD1. The V gene's germline CDR1 is LGHDT and CDR2 YNNKEL (reference sequence). J was trimmed by 7 bases and V by 6 bases; bases with no gene match: 10. The CDR3 covers 16 residues. In DNA form, the CDR3 reads TGTGCCAGCAGTCAATCAGTTGGACAGGGGAATTCACCCCTCCACTTT. The encoded protein is CASSQSVGQGNSPLHF.

The gene calls are TRBV7-9 and TRBJ2-7; 12 bases fit TRBD1. Trimming took 4 bases from V and 10 from J; bases not matched to a gene: 2. CDR1 and CDR2 (germline): SEHNR, FQNEAQ (reference sequence). CDR3 size: 12 residues. The CDR3 DNA reads as TGTGCCAGCAGCTGGGACAGGGGGCATCAGTACTTC. Its translation: CASSWDRGHQYF.

This chain uses TRBV6-5 with TRBJ1-1, with TRBD1 matching 8 bases. V shed 10 bases, J shed 5 bases, and the junction held 12 bases outside the gene matches. The CDR3 spans 14 residues. CDR1 is MNHEY and CDR2 is SVGAGI in the germline V gene. CDR3 sequence reads: CATNPRTGRTEAFF. CDR3 bases: TGTGCCACCAATCCACGGACAGGGAGGACTGAAGCTTTCTTT.

The chain has TRBV7-2 and TRBJ1-6; 7 nucleotides align to TRBD1. With 3 bases clipped from V and 9 bases from J, the junction kept 5 bases outside the gene matches. The V gene's germline CDR1 is SGHTA and CDR2 FQGNSA. The CDR3 has 14 amino acids. In nucleotides, the CDR3 is TGTGCCAGCAGCTTCCCAACAGGGGCTTCACCCCTCCACTTT. Translating it yields CASSFPTGASPLHF.

This rearrangement joins TRBV4-3 to TRBJ1-6; TRBD1 is a possible D gene (5 bases). The CDR3 length is 14 residues. Per the germline V gene, CDR1 is LGHNA and CDR2 is YSLEER. V lost 0 bases, J lost 6 bases, and 6 bases lay in between. The CDR3 spells CASSQDRGNSPLHF. Written as DNA, the CDR3 is TGCGCCAGCAGCCAAGATAGGGGTAATTCACCCCTCCACTTT.

The chain employs TRBV15 and TRBJ2-7; D is unresolved. Trimming took 0 bases from V and 1 from J, leaving 10 bases between them. CDR1 and CDR2 from the germline V gene are LNHNV and YYDKDF (reference sequence). The CDR3 runs to 15 residues. The DNA for the CDR3 is TGTGCCACCAGCAGAGACCCAGCGCTTTCCTACGAGCAGTACTTC. Translating gives CATSRDPALSYEQYF.

The rearrangement joins TRBV15 to TRBJ1-5; D not resolved. This CDR3 comprises 15 residues. Per the germline V gene, CDR1 is LNHNV and CDR2 is YYDKDF (reference sequence). V gave up 0 bases and J gave up 5 bases, with 11 bases separating them. The CDR3 DNA reads TGTGCCACCAGCAGAGATATAGGGAGCCATCAGCCCCAGCATTTT. This sequence encodes CATSRDIGSHQPQHF.

CDR3 DNA: TGCGCCAGCAGCACGACTAGCGGATATAGCACAGATACGCAGTATTTT. This encodes CASSTTSGYSTDTQYF. This chain joins TRBV4-3 and TRBJ2-3; 9 bases agree with TRBD2. Trimming at V came to 5 bases and at J to 0 bases, leaving 6 bases not matched to a gene. There are 16 residues in the CDR3. From germline, CDR1 is LGHNA and CDR2 YSLEER.

The chain is built from TRBV19 and TRBJ1-2; D is unresolved. The germline V and J ends were trimmed by 4 bases and 0 bases, with 9 bases remaining between them. Germline CDR1 and CDR2: LNHDA and SQIVND (reference sequence). The CDR3 contains 14 residues. CDR3 residues: CASSTGLANYGYTF. The CDR3 coding sequence is TGTGCCAGTAGTACAGGATTAGCTAACTATGGCTACACCTTC. The whole variable domain, filled in from reference TRBV19 and TRBJ1-2, reads DGGITQSPKYLFRKEGQNVTLSCEQNLNHDAMYWYRQDPGQGLRLIYYSQIVNDFQKGDIAEGYSVSREKKESFPLTVTSAQKNPTAFYLCASSTGLANYGYTFGSGTRLTVV.

The rearrangement links TRBV19 to TRBJ1-5; D perhaps matches TRBD1 (6 bases). The V end lost 6 bases, the J end lost 6 bases, and 15 bases lay between the germline ends. Germline-derived CDR1 and CDR2 are LNHDA and SQIVND (reference sequence). The CDR3 runs 14 residues. Here the CDR3 reads CASSTGLSSQPQHF. The CDR3 nucleotides are TGTGCCAGTAGCACAGGGTTGTCGAGTCAGCCCCAGCATTTT.

This clone was detected once. The chain carries TRBV6-5 and TRBJ1-6; 9 bases are a match to TRBD1. Germline lookup yields CDR1 MNHEY and CDR2 SVGAGI. The CDR3 sequence is 16 residues long. Trimming took 4 bases from V and 6 from J; bases not matched to a gene: 7. CDR3 DNA sequence: TGTGCCAGCAGTTCGGACAGGGGCCAGCGTAATTCACCCCTCCACTTT. Amino acid sequence: CASSSDRGQRNSPLHF.

The sample holds a few counts of this clone. The chain has TRBV27 and TRBJ1-5; 7 bases line up with TRBD1. From germline, CDR1 is MNHEY and CDR2 SMNVEV (reference sequence). This CDR3 contains 17 residues. The V segment lost 4 bases and the J segment 2 bases; nucleotides outside the gene matches: 11. The CDR3 DNA reads TGTGCCAGCAGTTCACGAGGGGGCGGGGTGGGCAATCAGCCCCAGCATTTT. It codes for CASSSRGGGVGNQPQHF.

The V and J genes are TRBV15 and TRBJ2-5, with 7 bases lining up with TRBD1. Trimming at V came to 0 bases and at J to 0 bases, leaving 7 bases not matched to a gene. The CDR3 is 17 amino acids. CDR1 and CDR2 (germline): LNHNV, YYDKDF (reference sequence). CDR3 amino acids: CATSRDRTGKYQETQYF. In nucleotides, the CDR3 is TGTGCCACCAGCAGAGATCGGACAGGCAAGTACCAAGAGACCCAGTACTTC.

The chain combines TRBV7-9 with TRBJ1-4; the match to TRBD1 covers 10 bases. In germline, CDR1 is SEHNR, CDR2 FQNEAQ (reference sequence). The ends lost 5 bases at V and 6 bases at J; junction bases unmatched: 6. The CDR3 spans 15 residues. The CDR3 region has the DNA TGTGCCAGCAGCCCAAAGGGACAGGGGTATGAAAAACTGTTTTTT. This codes for CASSPKGQGYEKLFF.

Here the CDR3 reads CASSPGTSGGVLTDTQYF. CDR3 nucleotides: TGTGCCAGCAGCCCCGGGACTAGCGGGGGTGTGTTAACAGATACGCAGTATTTT. The V and J genes are TRBV7-6 and TRBJ2-3, with 14 bases matching TRBD2. V dropped 5 bases and J dropped 3; count of bases not matched to a gene: 10. CDR1 is SGHVS, CDR2 FNYEAQ, per germline. The CDR3 has 18 amino acids. Full variable domain (outside the CDR3, taken from reference TRBV7-6 and TRBJ2-3): GAGVSQSPRYKVTKRGQDVALRCDPISGHVSLYWYRQALGQGPEFLTYFNYEAQQDKSGLPNDRFSAERPEGSISTLTIQRTEQRDSAMYRCASSPGTSGGVLTDTQYFGPGTRLTVL.

The chain employs TRBV4-3 and TRBJ1-6; possible D gene TRBD1, 6 bases. Trimming took off 3 bases at V and 9 bases at J, with 15 bases between the two ends. This CDR3 comprises 15 residues. Per the germline V gene, CDR1 is LGHNA and CDR2 is YSLEER. The CDR3 protein is CASSHIWQGSSPLHF. Here the CDR3 DNA reads TGCGCCAGCAGCCATATTTGGCAGGGGAGTTCACCCCTCCACTTT.

The J gene is TRBJ1-1, the V gene TRBV2, with D tentatively TRBD1 (6 bases). Per the germline V gene, CDR1 is SNHLY and CDR2 is FYNNEI. The CDR3 consists of 13 residues. V dropped 7 bases and J dropped 3 bases, with 12 bases sitting between them. The CDR3 nucleotides read TGTGCCAGCAAACAGGGATCGCACACTGAAGCTTTCTTT. Translating gives CASKQGSHTEAFF. Looking up the rest from reference TRBV2 and TRBJ1-1 gives the full variable domain: EPEVTQTPSHQVTQMGQEVILRCVPISNHLYFYWYRQILGQKVEFLVSFYNNEISEKSEIFDDQFSVERPDGSNFTLKIRSTKLEDSAMYFCASKQGSHTEAFFGQGTRLTVV.

V is TRBV5-5 and J is TRBJ1-2; no definite D call. V lost 1 base and J lost 4, with 11 bases in between. The CDR3 has 14 residues. CDR1 and CDR2 (germline): SGHKS, YYEKEE (reference sequence). CDR3 bases: TGTGCCAGCAGCTTGCTACTAGCCACCTATGGCTACACCTTC. Residues: CASSLLLATYGYTF.